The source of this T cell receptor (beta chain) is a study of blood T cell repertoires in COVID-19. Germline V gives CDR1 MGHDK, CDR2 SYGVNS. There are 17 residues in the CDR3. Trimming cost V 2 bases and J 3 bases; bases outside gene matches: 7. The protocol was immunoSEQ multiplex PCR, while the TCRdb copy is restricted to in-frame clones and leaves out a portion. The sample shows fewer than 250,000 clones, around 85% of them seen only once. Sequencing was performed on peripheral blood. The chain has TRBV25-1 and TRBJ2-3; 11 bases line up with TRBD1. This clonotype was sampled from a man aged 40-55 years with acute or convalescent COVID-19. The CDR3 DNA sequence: TGTGCCAGCAGTGAAGCCCTGGGACAGGGGGGAACAGATACGCAGTATTTT. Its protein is CASSEALGQGGTDTQYF. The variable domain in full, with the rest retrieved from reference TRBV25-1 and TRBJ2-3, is EADIYQTPRYLVIGTGKKITLECSQTMGHDKMYWYQQDPGMELHLIHYSYGVNSTEKGDLSSESTVSRIRTEHFPLTLESARPSHTSQYLCASSEALGQGGTDTQYFGPGTRLTVL.